The 9 T cell receptor beta chains listed next were all sequenced from one sample in a study of shared clonotypes between healthy human individuals. Selected positively for CCR7 and CD45RO-negative, naive CD8 cells excluded terminally differentiated effector memory CD45RA+ cells. Assay: immunoSEQ multiplex PCR; the TCRdb copy retains only in-frame clones and omits some. Of 450,000 to 700,000 clones listed, 95% are singletons. Input material: naive CD8+ T cells sorted from blood. The source of these receptors is a woman aged 25-40 years in good health.

The V gene is TRBV28, the J gene TRBJ1-6; 8 bases line up with TRBD1. CDR1 and CDR2 from the germline V gene are MDHEN and SYDVKM. V lost 6 bases and J lost 9; bases outside the gene matches: 7. The CDR3 is 14 residues long. The CDR3 DNA is TGTGCCAGCAGCCTGACAGGGGAAGGTTCACCCCTCCACTTT. It codes for CASSLTGEGSPLHF.

J is TRBJ2-7 and V is TRBV6-1; 7 nucleotides match TRBD2. Trimming at V came to 4 bases and at J to 2 bases, leaving 14 bases not matched to a gene. CDR1 and CDR2 (germline): MNHNS, SASEGT. This CDR3 spans 17 amino acids. CDR3 region: CASSGGSGAGVTYEQYF. CDR3 coding DNA: TGTGCCAGCAGTGGGGGTAGTGGGGCGGGAGTTACCTACGAGCAGTACTTC.

The chain combines TRBV4-1 with TRBJ2-5; D possibly corresponds to TRBD2 (5 bases). CDR1 is MGHRA and CDR2 is YSYEKL in the germline V gene. The ends were cut back, 3 bases at V and 5 bases at J, with 19 bases in the middle. This CDR3 contains 16 residues. The CDR3 is CASSQFFSGSGETQYF. CDR3 sequence (DNA): TGCGCCAGCAGCCAGTTCTTCTCTGGGTCGGGGGAGACCCAGTACTTC.

This clone was found a few times. The V and J genes are TRBV5-1 and TRBJ1-1; D is unresolved. The CDR3 is 12 residues long. Trimming removed 4 bases from V and 6 bases from J, with 10 bases in between. Looked up from germline, CDR1 is SGHRS and CDR2 is YFSETQ. CDR3 loop: CASSPRGAEAFF. For the CDR3, the DNA is TGCGCCAGCAGCCCCAGAGGAGCTGAAGCTTTCTTT.

The chain employs TRBV15 and TRBJ2-7; D is uncertain. The CDR3 runs 13 residues. V was trimmed by 7 bases and J by 0 bases, leaving 10 bases between them. Germline V CDR1 and CDR2: LNHNV, YYDKDF (reference sequence). The CDR3 is CATTDQSSYEQYF. The CDR3 DNA sequence: TGTGCCACCACAGACCAGAGCTCCTACGAGCAGTACTTC.

The chain has TRBV6-5 and TRBJ2-2; D remains unclear. This CDR3 is built from 14 residues. Germline V lookup: CDR1 MNHEY, CDR2 SVGAGI. Trimming shortened V by 5 bases and J by 5 bases, and 12 bases separated the two germline ends. The CDR3: CASSAGPETGELFF. The CDR3 DNA reads TGTGCCAGCAGTGCCGGGCCCGAGACCGGGGAGCTGTTTTTT.

This chain uses TRBV2 with TRBJ1-3; possibly TRBD1 for D (6 bases). V dropped 2 bases and J dropped 1 base, with 9 bases sitting between them. The CDR3 is 15 residues long. CDR1 and CDR2 from the germline V gene are SNHLY and FYNNEI. CDR3 residues: CASSEWGASGNTIYF. The CDR3 nucleotides are TGTGCCAGCAGTGAATGGGGGGCATCTGGAAACACCATATATTTT. The entire variable domain, with the rest obtained from reference TRBV2 and TRBJ1-3, is as follows: EPEVTQTPSHQVTQMGQEVILRCVPISNHLYFYWYRQILGQKVEFLVSFYNNEISEKSEIFDDQFSVERPDGSNFTLKIRSTKLEDSAMYFCASSEWGASGNTIYFGEGSWLTVV.

This clone was detected once. The V and J genes are TRBV11-2 and TRBJ1-1; D is undetermined. The germline V gene has CDR1 SGHAT and CDR2 FQNNGV. V was shortened by 5 bases and J by 0 bases, with 19 bases between the two germline ends. This CDR3 comprises 17 residues. As DNA, the CDR3 is TGTGCCAGCAGCCACTTAGGAGTCCGGGAGTTGAACACTGAAGCTTTCTTT. Its translation is CASSHLGVRELNTEAFF.

The chain has TRBV29-1 and TRBJ2-7; 8 nucleotides agree with TRBD2. Germline V lookup: CDR1 SQVTM, CDR2 ANQGSEA. The trim removed 6 bases at V and 2 bases at J, leaving 9 bases unmatched. This CDR3 contains 14 residues. CDR3 amino acids: CSVRLAYSPYEQYF. CDR3 coding DNA: TGCAGCGTGCGACTAGCGTATAGCCCCTACGAGCAGTACTTC.